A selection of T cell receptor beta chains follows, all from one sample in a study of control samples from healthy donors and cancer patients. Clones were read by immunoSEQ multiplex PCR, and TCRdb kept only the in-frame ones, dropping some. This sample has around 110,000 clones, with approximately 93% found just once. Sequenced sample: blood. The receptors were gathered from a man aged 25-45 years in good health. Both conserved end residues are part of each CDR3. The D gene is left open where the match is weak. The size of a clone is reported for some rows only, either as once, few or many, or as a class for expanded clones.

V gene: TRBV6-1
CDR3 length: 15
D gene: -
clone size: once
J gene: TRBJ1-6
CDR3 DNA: TGTGCCAGCAGTGAAGCTAGAACAGCAAATTCACCCCTCCACTTT
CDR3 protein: CASSEARTANSPLHF

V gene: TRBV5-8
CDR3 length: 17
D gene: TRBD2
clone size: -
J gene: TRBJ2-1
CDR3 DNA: TGTGCCAGCAGCTTCGGACTAGCGGGGGGCTCCTACAATGAGCAGTTCTTC
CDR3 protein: CASSFGLAGGSYNEQFF

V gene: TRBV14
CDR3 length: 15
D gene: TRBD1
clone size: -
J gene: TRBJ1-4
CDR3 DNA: TGTGCCAGCAGCCCATCAGGGGGCGGTAATGAAAAACTGTTTTTT
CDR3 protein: CASSPSGGGNEKLFF

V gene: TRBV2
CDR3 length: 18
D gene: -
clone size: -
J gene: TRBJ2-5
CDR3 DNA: TGTGCCAGCAGTGTTCCCATAGGCGGGGCCACAGAGGGGGAGACCCAGTACTTC
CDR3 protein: CASSVPIGGATEGETQYF

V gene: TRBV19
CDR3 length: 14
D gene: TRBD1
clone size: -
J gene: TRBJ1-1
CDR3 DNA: TGTGCCAGTATGGCCAGGGGGCCTTTAGGTGAAGCTTTCTTT
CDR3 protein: CASMARGPLGEAFF

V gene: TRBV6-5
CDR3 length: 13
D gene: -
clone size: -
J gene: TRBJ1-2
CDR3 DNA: TGTGCCAGCAGGGGGGACGGGAGGAATGGCTACACCTTC
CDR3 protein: CASRGDGRNGYTF

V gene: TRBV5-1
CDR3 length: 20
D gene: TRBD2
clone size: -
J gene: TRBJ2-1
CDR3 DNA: TGCGCCAGCAGCTTGGGGCCTAGCGGGGCCGTCCCTAGCTCCTACAATGAGCAGTTCTTC
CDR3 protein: CASSLGPSGAVPSSYNEQFF

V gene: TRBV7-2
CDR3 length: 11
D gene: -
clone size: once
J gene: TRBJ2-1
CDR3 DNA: TGTGCCAGCAGCTCTACAAGTGAGCAGTTCTTC
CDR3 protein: CASSSTSEQFF

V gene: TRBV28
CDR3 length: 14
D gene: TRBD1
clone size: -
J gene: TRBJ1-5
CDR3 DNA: TGTGCCAGCAGTCAGGGGGGGATCAATCAGCCCCAGCATTTT
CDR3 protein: CASSQGGINQPQHF

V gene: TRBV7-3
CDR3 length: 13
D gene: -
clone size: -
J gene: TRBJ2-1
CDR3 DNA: TGTGCCAGCAGCTTGTGGTCCGGGAATGAGCAGTTCTTC
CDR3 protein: CASSLWSGNEQFF

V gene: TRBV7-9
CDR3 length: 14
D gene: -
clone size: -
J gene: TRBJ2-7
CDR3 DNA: TGTGCCAGCAGCCAGGACAGCTTCCCCTACGAGCAGTACTTC
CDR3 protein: CASSQDSFPYEQYF

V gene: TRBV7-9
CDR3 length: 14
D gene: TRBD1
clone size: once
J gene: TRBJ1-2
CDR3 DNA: TGTGCCAGCATGGGAGGACAGGGAGTGAATGGCTACACCTTC
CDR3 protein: CASMGGQGVNGYTF

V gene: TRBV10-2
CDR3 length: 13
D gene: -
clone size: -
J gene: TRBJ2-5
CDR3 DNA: TGCGCCAGCAGTGTTGGGGGGTCTGAGACCCAGTACTTC
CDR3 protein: CASSVGGSETQYF

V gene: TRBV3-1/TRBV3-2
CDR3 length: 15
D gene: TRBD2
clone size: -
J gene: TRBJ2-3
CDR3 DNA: TGTGCCAGCAGCCAAGTTTCGGGGGGGCGGGATACGCAGTATTTT
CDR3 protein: CASSQVSGGRDTQYF

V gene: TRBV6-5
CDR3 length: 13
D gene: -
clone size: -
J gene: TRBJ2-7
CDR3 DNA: TGTGCCAGCAAGAGAGCACAGATCTACGAGCAGTACTTC
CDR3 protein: CASKRAQIYEQYF

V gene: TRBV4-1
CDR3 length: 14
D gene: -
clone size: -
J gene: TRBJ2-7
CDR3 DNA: TGCGCCAGCAGCCAGACCAGGGATTCCTACGAGCAGTACTTC
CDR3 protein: CASSQTRDSYEQYF

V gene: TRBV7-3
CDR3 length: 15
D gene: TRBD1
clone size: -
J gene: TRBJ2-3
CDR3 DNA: TGTGCCAGCAGCGCAAAGGACAGGGGAACAGATACGCAGTATTTT
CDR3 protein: CASSAKDRGTDTQYF

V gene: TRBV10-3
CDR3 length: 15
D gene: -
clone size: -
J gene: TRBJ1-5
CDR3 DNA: TGTGCCAGCTCAAACCCGGGACTCGCCAATCAGCCCCAGCATTTT
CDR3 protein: CASSNPGLANQPQHF

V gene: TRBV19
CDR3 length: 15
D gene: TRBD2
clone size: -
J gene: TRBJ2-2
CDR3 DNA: TGTGCCAGTAGTATTGTGGCTAGCGGGACCGGGGAGCTGTTTTTT
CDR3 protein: CASSIVASGTGELFF

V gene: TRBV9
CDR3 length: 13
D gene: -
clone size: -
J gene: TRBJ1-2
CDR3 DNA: TGTGCCAGCAGCGCCCGAGCAGGAGGGCCCTACACCTTC
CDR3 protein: CASSARAGGPYTF

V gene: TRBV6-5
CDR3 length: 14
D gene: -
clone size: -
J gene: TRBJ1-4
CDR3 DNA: TGTGCCAGCAGTTGGGGACGGGAGGGTGAAAAACTGTTTTTT
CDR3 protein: CASSWGREGEKLFF

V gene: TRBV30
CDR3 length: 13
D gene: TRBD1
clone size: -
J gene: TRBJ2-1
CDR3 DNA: TGTGCCTGGAGTCCGGGACAGGGGAATGAGCAGTTCTTC
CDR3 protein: CAWSPGQGNEQFF

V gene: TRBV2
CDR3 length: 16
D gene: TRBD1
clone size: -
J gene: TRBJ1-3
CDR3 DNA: TGTGCCAGCAGGCCACCAGGGGGCGACTCTGGAAACACCATATATTTT
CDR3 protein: CASRPPGGDSGNTIYF

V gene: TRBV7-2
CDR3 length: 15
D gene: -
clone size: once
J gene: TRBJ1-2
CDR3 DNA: TGTGCCAGCAGCTTAACCGGGCCCCCGTACTATGGCTACACCTTC
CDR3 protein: CASSLTGPPYYGYTF

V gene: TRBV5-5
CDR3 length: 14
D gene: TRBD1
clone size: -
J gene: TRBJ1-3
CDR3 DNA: TGTGCCAGCAGCTCGACAGGGGCTGGAAACACCATATATTTT
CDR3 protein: CASSSTGAGNTIYF

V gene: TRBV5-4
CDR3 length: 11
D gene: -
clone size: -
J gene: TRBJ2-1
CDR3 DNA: TGTGCCAGCAGCATTGGTAATGAGCAGTTCTTC
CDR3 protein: CASSIGNEQFF

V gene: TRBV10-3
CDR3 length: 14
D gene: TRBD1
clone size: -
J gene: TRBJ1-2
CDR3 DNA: TGTGCCATCAGTGGGGACAGGGTCAGGAGTGGCTACACCTTC
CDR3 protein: CAISGDRVRSGYTF

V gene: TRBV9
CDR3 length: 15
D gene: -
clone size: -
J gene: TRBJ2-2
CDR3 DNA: TGTGCCAGCAGCGACCAAGACAGGATCGGCGGGGAGCTGTTTTTT
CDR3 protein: CASSDQDRIGGELFF

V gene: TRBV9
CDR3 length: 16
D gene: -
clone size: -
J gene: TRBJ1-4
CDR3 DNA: TGTGCCAGCAGCGTAGATGGGGTTGCAACTAATGAAAAACTGTTTTTT
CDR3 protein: CASSVDGVATNEKLFF

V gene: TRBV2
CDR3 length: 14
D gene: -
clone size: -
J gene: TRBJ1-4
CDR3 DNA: TGTGCCAGCAGAGCGCCAGCGCAGGGAGAAAAACTGTTTTTT
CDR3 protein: CASRAPAQGEKLFF

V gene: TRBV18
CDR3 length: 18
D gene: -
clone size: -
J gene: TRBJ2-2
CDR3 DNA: TGTGCCAGCTCTCACAGGACCGACCCGAGATCTAACACCGGGGAGCTGTTTTTT
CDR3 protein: CASSHRTDPRSNTGELFF

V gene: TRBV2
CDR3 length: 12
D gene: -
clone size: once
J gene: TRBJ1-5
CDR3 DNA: TGTGCCAGCAGTGCCCAGGTCCAGCCCCAGCATTTT
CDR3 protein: CASSAQVQPQHF